These T cell receptor beta chains were read from a single sample in a study of blood T cell repertoires in COVID-19. The protocol was immunoSEQ multiplex PCR, while the TCRdb copy is restricted to in-frame clones and leaves out a portion. This table has 150,000 or so clones, around 80% appearing once. The material sequenced was peripheral blood. Receptors originate from a man in his 60s with active or convalescent COVID-19. CDR3s include the opening cysteine and the closing phenylalanine or tryptophan. The D gene is left open where the match is weak. Rows may omit the clone size; those that give it use once, few, many or a size class.

D,J,size,V,CDR3,DNA
TRBD1,TRBJ1-5,once,TRBV15,CATSSRGRQPQHF,TGTGCCACCAGCAGCAGGGGGCGGCAGCCCCAGCATTTT
TRBD1,TRBJ2-6,few,TRBV25-1,CASSLTGVGANVLTF,TGTGCCAGCAGCTTAACAGGGGTTGGGGCCAACGTCCTGACTTTC
TRBD1,TRBJ1-2,NA,TRBV5-1,CASSLSAGGEGYTF,TGCGCCAGCAGCTTGTCGGCAGGGGGCGAGGGCTACACCTTC
TRBD1,TRBJ2-2,NA,TRBV29-1,CSVAAGGNTGELFF,TGCAGCGTTGCGGCAGGGGGGAACACCGGGGAGCTGTTTTTT
NA,TRBJ1-1,NA,TRBV7-3,CASSLTQAVNTEAFF,TGTGCCAGCAGCTTAACACAGGCGGTGAACACTGAAGCTTTCTTT
TRBD1,TRBJ1-2,NA,TRBV28,CASSGPDRELWYGYTF,TGTGCCAGCAGTGGGCCGGACAGGGAGCTGTGGTATGGCTACACCTTC
TRBD1,TRBJ1-2,NA,TRBV2,CASSSYPGQGYGYTF,TGTGCCAGCAGCTCCTATCCGGGACAGGGTTATGGCTACACCTTC
TRBD2,TRBJ2-7,NA,TRBV6-5,CASSYGLAGRYEQYF,TGTGCCAGCAGTTACGGGCTAGCGGGCCGCTACGAGCAGTACTTC
NA,TRBJ2-7,NA,TRBV28,CASSPGGFSYEQYF,TGTGCCAGCAGCCCCGGAGGGTTCTCCTACGAGCAGTACTTC
TRBD1,TRBJ1-6,once,TRBV2,CASSARTGVSPLHF,TGTGCCAGCAGTGCTAGGACAGGGGTTTCACCCCTCCACTTT
NA,TRBJ2-7,NA,TRBV9,CASNRAGGGYEGQYF,TGTGCCAGCAACAGAGCCGGGGGAGGCTACGAGGGGCAGTACTTC
TRBD1,TRBJ1-2,NA,TRBV7-6,CASSLRSGTGGVGYTF,TGTGCCAGCAGCTTACGAAGCGGGACAGGGGGAGTTGGCTACACCTTC
TRBD2,TRBJ2-7,NA,TRBV7-6,CASSLGLNSYEQYF,TGTGCCAGCAGCCTGGGACTAAACTCCTACGAGCAGTACTTC
NA,TRBJ1-6,NA,TRBV5-8,CASSLGTNNSPLHF,TGTGCCAGCAGCCTCGGGACAAACAATTCACCCCTCCACTTT